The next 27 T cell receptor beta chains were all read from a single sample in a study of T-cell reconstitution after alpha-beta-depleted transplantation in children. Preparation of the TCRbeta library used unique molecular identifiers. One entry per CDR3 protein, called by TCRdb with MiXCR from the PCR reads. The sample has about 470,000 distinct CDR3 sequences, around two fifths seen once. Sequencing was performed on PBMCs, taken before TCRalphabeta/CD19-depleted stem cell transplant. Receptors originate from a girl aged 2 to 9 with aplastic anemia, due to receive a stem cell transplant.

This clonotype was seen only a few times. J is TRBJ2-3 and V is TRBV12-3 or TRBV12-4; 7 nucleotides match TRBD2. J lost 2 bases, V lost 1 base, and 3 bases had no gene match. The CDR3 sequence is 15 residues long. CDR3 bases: TGTGCCAGCAGTTTAGGTGCGGGAGCCACAGATACGCAGTATTTT. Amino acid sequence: CASSLGAGATDTQYF.

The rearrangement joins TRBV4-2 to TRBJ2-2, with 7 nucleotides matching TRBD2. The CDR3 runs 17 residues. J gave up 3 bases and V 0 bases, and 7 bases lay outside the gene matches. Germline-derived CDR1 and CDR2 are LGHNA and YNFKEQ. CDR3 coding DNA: TGTGCCAGCAGCCAAGACCCCCTAGCGGACTACACCGGGGAGCTGTTTTTT. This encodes CASSQDPLADYTGELFF.

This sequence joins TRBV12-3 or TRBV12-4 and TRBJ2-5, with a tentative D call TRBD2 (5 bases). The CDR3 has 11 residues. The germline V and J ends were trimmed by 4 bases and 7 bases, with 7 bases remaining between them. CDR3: CASSYRGTQYF. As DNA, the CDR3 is TGTGCCAGCAGTTACCGGGGGACCCAGTACTTC.

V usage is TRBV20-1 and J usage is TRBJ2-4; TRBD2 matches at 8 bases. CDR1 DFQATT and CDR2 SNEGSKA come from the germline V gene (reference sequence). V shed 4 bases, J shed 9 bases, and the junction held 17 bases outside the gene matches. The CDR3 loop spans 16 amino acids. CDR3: CSATERRLAYYSIQYF. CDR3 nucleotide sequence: TGCAGTGCTACGGAGCGGCGACTAGCGTATTATAGCATTCAGTACTTC.

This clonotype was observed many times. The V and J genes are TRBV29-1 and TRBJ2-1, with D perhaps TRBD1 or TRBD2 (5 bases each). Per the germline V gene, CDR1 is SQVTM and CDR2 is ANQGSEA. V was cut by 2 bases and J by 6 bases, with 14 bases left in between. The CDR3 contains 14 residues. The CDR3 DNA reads TGCAGCGTTGAAAAAGGGGAGAGGCCCAATGAGCAGTTCTTC. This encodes CSVEKGERPNEQFF.

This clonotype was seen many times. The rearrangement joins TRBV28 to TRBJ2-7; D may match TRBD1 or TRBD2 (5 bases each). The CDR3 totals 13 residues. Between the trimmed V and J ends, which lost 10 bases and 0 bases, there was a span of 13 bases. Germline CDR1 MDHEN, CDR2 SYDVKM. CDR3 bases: TGTGCCACACGAGGGGAGAGCTCCTACGAGCAGTACTTC. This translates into CATRGESSYEQYF.

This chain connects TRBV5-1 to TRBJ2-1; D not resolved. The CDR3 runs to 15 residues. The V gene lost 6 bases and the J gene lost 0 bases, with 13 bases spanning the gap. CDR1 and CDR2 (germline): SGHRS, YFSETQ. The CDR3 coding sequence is TGCGCCAGCACCTCAACTACGAGCTCCTACAATGAGCAGTTCTTC. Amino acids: CASTSTTSSYNEQFF.

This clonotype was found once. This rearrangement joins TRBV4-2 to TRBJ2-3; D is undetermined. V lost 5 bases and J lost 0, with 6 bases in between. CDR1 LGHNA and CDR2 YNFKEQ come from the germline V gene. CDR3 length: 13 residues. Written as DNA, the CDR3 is TGTGCCAGCAGCAAGGAGAGCACAGATACGCAGTATTTT. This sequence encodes CASSKESTDTQYF.

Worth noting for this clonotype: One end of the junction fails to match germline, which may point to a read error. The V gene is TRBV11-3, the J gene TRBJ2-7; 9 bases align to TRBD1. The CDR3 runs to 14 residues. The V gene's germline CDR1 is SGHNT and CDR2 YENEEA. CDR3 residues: CASSPGQGSSEQYF. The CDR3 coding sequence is TGTGCCAGCAGCCCGGGACAGGGATCCTCCGAGCAGTACTTC.

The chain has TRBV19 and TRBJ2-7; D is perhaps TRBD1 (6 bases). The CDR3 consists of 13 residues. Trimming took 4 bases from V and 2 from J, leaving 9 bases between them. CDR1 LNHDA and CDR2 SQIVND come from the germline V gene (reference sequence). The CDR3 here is CASSRTVTYEQYF. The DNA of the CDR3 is TGTGCCAGTAGTAGGACAGTTACCTACGAGCAGTACTTC.

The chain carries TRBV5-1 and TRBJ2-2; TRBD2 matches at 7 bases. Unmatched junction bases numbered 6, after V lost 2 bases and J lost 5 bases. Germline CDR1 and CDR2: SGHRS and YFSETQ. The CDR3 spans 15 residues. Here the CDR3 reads CASSFRREGTGELFF. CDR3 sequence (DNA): TGCGCCAGCAGCTTCCGAAGGGAGGGGACCGGGGAGCTGTTTTTT. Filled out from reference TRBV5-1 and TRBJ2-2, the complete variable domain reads KAGVTQTPRYLIKTRGQQVTLSCSPISGHRSVSWYQQTPGQGLQFLFEYFSETQRNKGNFPGRFSGRQFSNSRSEMNVSTLELGDSALYLCASSFRREGTGELFFGEGSRLTVL.

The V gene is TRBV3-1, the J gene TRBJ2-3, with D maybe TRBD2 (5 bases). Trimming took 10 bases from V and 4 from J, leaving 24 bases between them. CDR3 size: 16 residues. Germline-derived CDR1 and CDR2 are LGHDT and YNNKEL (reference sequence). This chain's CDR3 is CATCQGLANSADTQYF. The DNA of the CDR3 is TGTGCCACCTGCCAAGGCTTAGCGAATTCGGCAGATACGCAGTATTTT.

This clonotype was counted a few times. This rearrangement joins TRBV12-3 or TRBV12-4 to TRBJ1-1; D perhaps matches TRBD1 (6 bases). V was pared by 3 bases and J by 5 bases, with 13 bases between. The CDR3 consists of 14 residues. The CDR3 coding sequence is TGTGCCAGCAGTTTCCAGGGGCCGAAGACTGAAGCTTTCTTT. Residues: CASSFQGPKTEAFF.

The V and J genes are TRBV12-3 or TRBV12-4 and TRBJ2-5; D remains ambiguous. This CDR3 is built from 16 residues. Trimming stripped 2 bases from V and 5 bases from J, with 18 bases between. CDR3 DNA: TGTGCCAGCAGTTTAAGGCCCCCCTCAGTGGCGGAGACCCAGTACTTC. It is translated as CASSLRPPSVAETQYF.

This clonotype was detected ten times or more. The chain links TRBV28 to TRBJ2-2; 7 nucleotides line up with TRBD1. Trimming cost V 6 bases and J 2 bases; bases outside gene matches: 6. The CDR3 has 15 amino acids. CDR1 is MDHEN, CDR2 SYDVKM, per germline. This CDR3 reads CASRTHRGNTGELFF. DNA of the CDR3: TGTGCCAGCAGAACCCACAGGGGAAACACCGGGGAGCTGTTTTTT.

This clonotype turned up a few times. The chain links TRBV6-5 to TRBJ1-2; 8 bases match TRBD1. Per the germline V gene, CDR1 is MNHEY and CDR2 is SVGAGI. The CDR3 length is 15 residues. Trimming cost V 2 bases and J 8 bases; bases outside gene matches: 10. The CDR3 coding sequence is TGTGCCAGCAGTTACGCCAACAGGGGGAACTTAGGCTACACCTTC. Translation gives CASSYANRGNLGYTF.

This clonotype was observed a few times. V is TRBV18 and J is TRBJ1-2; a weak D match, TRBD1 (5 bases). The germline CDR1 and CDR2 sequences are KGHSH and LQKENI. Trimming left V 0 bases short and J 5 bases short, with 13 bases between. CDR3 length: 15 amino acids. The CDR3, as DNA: TGTGCCAGCTCACCACCGTTGAAGGAGGGGTATGGCTACACCTTC. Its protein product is CASSPPLKEGYGYTF. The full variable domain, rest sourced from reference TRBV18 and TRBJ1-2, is NAGVMQNPRHLVRRRGQEARLRCSPMKGHSHVYWYRQLPEEGLKFMVYLQKENIIDESGMPKERFSAEFPKEGPSILRIQQVVRGDSAAYFCASSPPLKEGYGYTFGSGTRLTVV.

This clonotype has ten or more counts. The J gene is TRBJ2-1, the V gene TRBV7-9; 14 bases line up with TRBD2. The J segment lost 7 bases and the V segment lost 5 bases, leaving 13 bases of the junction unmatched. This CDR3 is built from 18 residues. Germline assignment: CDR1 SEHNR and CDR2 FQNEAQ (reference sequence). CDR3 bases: TGTGCCAGCAGCCCCGGGACTAGCGGGGGAGAGAGGTGGAATGAGCAGTTCTTC. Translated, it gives CASSPGTSGGERWNEQFF.

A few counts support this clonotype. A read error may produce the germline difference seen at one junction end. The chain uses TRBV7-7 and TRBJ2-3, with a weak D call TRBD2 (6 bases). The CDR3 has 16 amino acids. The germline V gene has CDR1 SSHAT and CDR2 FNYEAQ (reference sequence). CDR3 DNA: TGTGCTAGCAGCCCCATGGAGGGGAGTATAGTGGATACGCAGTATTTT. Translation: CASSPMEGSIVDTQYF.

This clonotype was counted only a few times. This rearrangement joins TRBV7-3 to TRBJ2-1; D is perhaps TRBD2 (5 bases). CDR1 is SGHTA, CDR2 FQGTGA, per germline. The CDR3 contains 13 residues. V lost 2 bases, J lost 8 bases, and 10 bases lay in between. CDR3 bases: TGTGCCAGCAGCTTACCTAGCTTAGATGAGCAGTTCTTC. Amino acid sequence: CASSLPSLDEQFF.

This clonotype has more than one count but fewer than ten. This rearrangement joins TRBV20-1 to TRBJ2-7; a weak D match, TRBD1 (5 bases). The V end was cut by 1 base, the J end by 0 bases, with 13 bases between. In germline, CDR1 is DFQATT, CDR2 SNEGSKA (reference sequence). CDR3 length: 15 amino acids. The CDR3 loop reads CSARAAGASSYEQYF. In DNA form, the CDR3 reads TGCAGTGCTAGAGCGGCTGGGGCCAGCTCCTACGAGCAGTACTTC.

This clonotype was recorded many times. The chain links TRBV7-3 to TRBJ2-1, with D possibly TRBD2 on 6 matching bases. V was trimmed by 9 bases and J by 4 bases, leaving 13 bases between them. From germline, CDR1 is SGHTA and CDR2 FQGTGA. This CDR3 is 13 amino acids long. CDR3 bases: TGTGCCAGTCAGGGAGGACCGTACAATGAGCAGTTCTTC. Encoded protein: CASQGGPYNEQFF.

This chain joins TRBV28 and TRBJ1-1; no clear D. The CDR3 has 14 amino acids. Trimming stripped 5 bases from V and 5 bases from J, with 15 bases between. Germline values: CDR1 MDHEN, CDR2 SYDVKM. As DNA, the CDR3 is TGTGCCAGCAGTGCTATTCCGATGGGGACTGAAGCTTTCTTT. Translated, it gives CASSAIPMGTEAFF.

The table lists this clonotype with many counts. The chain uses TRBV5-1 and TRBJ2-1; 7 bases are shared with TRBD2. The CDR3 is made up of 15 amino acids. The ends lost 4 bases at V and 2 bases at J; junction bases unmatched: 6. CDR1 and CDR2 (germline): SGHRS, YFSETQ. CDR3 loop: CASSPAGETYNEQFF. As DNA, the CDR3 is TGCGCCAGCAGCCCCGCGGGAGAAACCTACAATGAGCAGTTCTTC.

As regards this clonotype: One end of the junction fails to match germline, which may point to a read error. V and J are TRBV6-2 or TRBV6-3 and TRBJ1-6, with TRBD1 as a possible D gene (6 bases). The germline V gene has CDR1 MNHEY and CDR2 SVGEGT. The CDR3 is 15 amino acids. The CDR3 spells CASTYRDSYNSPLHF. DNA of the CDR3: TGTGCCAGCACTTACAGGGACTCCTATAATTCACCCCTCCACTTT.

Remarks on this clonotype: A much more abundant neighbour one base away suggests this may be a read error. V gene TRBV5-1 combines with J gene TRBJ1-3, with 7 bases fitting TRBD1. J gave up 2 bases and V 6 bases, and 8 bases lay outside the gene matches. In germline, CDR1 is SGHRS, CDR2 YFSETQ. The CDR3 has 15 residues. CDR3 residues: CASNQGQLAGNTIYF. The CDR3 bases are TGCGCCAGCAACCAGGGACAGTTGGCTGGAAACACCATATATTTT. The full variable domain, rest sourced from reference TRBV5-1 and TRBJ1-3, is KAGVTQTPRYLIKTRGQQVTLSCSPISGHRSVSWYQQTPGQGLQFLFEYFSETQRNKGNFPGRFSGRQFSNSRSEMNVSTLELGDSALYLCASNQGQLAGNTIYFGEGSWLTVV.

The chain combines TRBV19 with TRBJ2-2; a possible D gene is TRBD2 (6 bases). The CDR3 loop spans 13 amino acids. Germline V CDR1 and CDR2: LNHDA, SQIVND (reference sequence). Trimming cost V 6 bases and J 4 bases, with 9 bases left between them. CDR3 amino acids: CASSGRITGELFF. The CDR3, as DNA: TGTGCCAGTAGCGGGAGAATCACCGGGGAGCTGTTTTTT.